This T cell receptor beta chain comes out of a study of human T cells and chemical hapten exposure (dated by TCRdb to about 2021). Concerning the study at large: For sensitization, 2% DPC in acetone was applied to a roughly 2 cm by roughly 2 cm area of upper inner arm skin. Weekly therapeutic DPC doses were additionally applied to the scalp of patients throughout the approximately 25-week study period. Patch tests used Finn chambers with 0.01% DPC on the upper back, scored after 6 days by International Contact Dermatitis Research Group standards. Alopecia areata with under or over 50% scalp involvement, alopecia totalis and alopecia universalis were represented in the patient cohort, which was mostly female. Libraries were combined into a pool for sequencing, and differences in TCR yield between samples came mainly from small differences in library volumes within the pool. In alopecia patients, the study followed how the peripheral blood TCR repertoire changed in vivo over primary and secondary sensitization to diphenylcyclopropenone (DPC), a hapten. Blood samples were taken from patients before sensitization (week 0) and at 2, 6 and about 24 weeks after DPC sensitization. For TCR sequencing, blood came from approximately 29 alopecia patients at anywhere from one to four time points (pre-sensitization, 2, 6 and 24 weeks).

The investigation overall reported the following: The number of PT1 expanded TCRs positively correlated with patch test score, significant at thresholds 8, 16 and 32 but not 4. After repeated subsampling, changes were observed in the strength of the expansion versus patch-test correlation and in the threshold at which the correlation became significant. Expanded TCRs formed significantly more large CDR3 similarity clusters than pre-sensitization or healthy control sets, consistent with antigen-driven responses. DPC sensitization did not change how many TCRs were above 1 in 1000 frequency, and no evidence was found of alterations in global repertoire structure. All patients had alopecia, a presumed autoimmune disease, so their immune response might differ from that of healthy individuals.

Concerning this clonotype itself: What antigen it recognizes has not been identified. Nothing much larger sits one base from this clone, and base qualities are not available.

The time point label for this specimen denotes: pre-sensitization, week 0. The intended sense of this specimen's treatment or condition label: therapeutic diphenylcyclopropenone sensitization with weekly scalp DPC. At each patch-test visit, blood was drawn before the patch test was applied. Patients were eligible if aged 18 to 70, diagnosed with alopecia and judged suitable for DPC therapy, and pregnant patients were excluded. Total RNA was extracted from unfractionated whole blood collected in Tempus Blood RNA tubes. V is shortened by 5 bases, J by 9 bases, and the region joining them spans 10 bases. There are 11 amino acids in the CDR3, from cysteine to phenylalanine inclusive. Of the read, only the CDR3 DNA is kept; its 33 bases are in frame from base 1. The germline V gene specifies MNHEY as CDR1 and SVGAGI as CDR2. The library was prepared using RACE. The sequencer listed for this sample is NextSeq 500. During library preparation, unique molecular identifiers were attached to individual cDNA molecules so that TCRs could be counted in a quantitative, reproducible way. Each blood RNA sample was used to sequence both TCR alpha and TCR beta chains. The study's processing was this. The median number of TCRs per sample was over 85,000, ranging from 23,224 to 690,600. V, J and CDR3 annotation of the TCR reads was carried out using the Decombinator software suite. For PS versus PT1 abundance plots, all samples were subsampled to the same number of TCRs (28,000). Expanded TCRs were defined as absent before sensitization and observed at least eight times at the 2-week time point. TCRdb reprocessing: public reads trimmed at Q25 with fastp, clones called with MiXCR, in-frame beta chains kept. Every entry covers one CDR3 protein and lists the most common genes and DNA from its rows. TCRdb, not the authors, supplied the V and J calls. This sample lists 350,000 to 400,000 distinct CDR3 sequences; about 5.1% were detected once. 2.5% to 3% of the sample is taken by the ten largest.

This sequence uses TRBV6-5 and TRBJ1-1; the D segment could be TRBD1, given 5 matching bases. The receptor's source is a woman between 45 and 65 years old with alopecia areata. Some clones in this sample may be carry-over from other donors' samples. The sample was whole blood, taken in connection with sensitization to the hapten diphenylcyclopropenone (DPC). The nucleotide sequence reads as follows: TGTGCCAGCAGTCAAGGGACTAAAGCTTTCTTT. Translated, it reads CASSQGTKAFF.